The source of this TCR beta chain is a study of beta chain features in type 1 diabetes. Study conclusions and caveats: Naive, central memory and Treg TCRB repertoires appeared more alike in patients than in healthy donors. Any HLA type influence on TCRB rearrangement was left unresolved here.

This clone was detected only a few times. Its antigen is not identified. V gave up 0 bases and J gave up 2 bases; unmatched junction bases: 0. Per germline, CDR1 SGHTA and CDR2 FQGTGA. CDR3 length: 17 residues. The sequenced template was cDNA made from the entire isolated RNA. There were 3.5 million or so reads on average in the naive, central memory and regulatory T cell samples. Clones were sequenced by immunoSEQ multiplex PCR, and TCRdb holds only the in-frame ones, with some missing. Here the sample spans just over 150,000 clones, 11% being singletons. The sample was central memory CD4+ T cells from blood. The chain joins TRBV7-3 to TRBJ2-1; TRBD2 matches 14 bases. This receptor was taken from a man aged 18 to 29 in good health. The chain's CDR3 is CASSLTGLAGAYNEQFF. The CDR3 nucleotides are TGTGCCAGCAGCTTAACGGGACTAGCGGGAGCCTACAATGAGCAGTTCTTC.